Shown below are 10 T cell receptor beta chains from a single sample sequenced in a study of naive and memory T cell subsets. An equimolar mix of two oligonucleotides served as the beta constant-region primer for TRBC1 and TRBC2. MiXCR, applied by TCRdb to the UMI-ligation and nested PCR reads, yields one record per CDR3 protein. The sample holds some 150,000 distinct CDR3 sequences; over 15% are singletons and the top ten take 0.14%. Sequenced input: naive CD4+ T cells from blood. These receptors all stem from a human donor in good health.

V and J are TRBV7-2 and TRBJ1-3; D not resolved. This CDR3 region has 13 residues. The germline V and J ends were trimmed by 4 bases and 4 bases, with 8 bases remaining between them. Germline assignment: CDR1 SGHTA and CDR2 FQGNSA. The CDR3 loop is CASSSGPGNTIYF. As DNA, the CDR3 is TGTGCCAGCAGCTCAGGTCCCGGAAACACCATATATTTT.

This clonotype appeared many times. The chain uses TRBV10-3 and TRBJ2-2; D is uncertain. Germline loops: CDR1 ENHRY, CDR2 SYGVKD. V lost 6 bases to trimming and J lost 1 base, with 9 bases between them. This CDR3 has 14 residues. This chain's CDR3 is CAIRIAENTGELFF. DNA for the CDR3: TGTGCCATCAGGATAGCTGAGAACACCGGGGAGCTGTTTTTT.

In its sample, this clonotype was seen a few times. The chain is built from TRBV7-2 and TRBJ2-4; D is possibly TRBD2 (6 bases). CDR3 length: 16 amino acids. Germline CDR1 is SGHTA and CDR2 is FQGNSA. Trimming cost V 1 base and J 5 bases, with 15 bases left between them. The CDR3 sequence: CASSLEVGGSQNIQYF. The DNA for the CDR3 is TGTGCCAGCAGCTTAGAGGTCGGGGGTAGCCAAAACATTCAGTACTTC.

The sample holds a few counts of this clonotype. Here the CDR3 DNA reads TGTGCCAGCATATCTTCTACAGGGCCCGAGCAGTACTTC. Residues: CASISSTGPEQYF. The chain couples TRBV28 to TRBJ2-7; a weak D match, TRBD1 (6 bases). The ends were cut back, 7 bases at V and 6 bases at J, with 16 bases in the middle. CDR1 and CDR2 from the germline V gene are MDHEN and SYDVKM. The CDR3 has 13 residues.

A few counts support this clonotype. The chain combines TRBV2 with TRBJ2-7; no firm D call. From germline, CDR1 is SNHLY and CDR2 FYNNEI. Trimming stripped 6 bases from V and 0 bases from J, with 9 bases between. The CDR3 contains 13 residues. CDR3: CASRRPASYEQYF. CDR3 bases: TGTGCCAGCAGACGCCCGGCCTCCTACGAGCAGTACTTC.

Comment on this clonotype: In this CDR3 the conserved last residue, phenylalanine or tryptophan, is missing, so a read error is likely. The gene calls are TRBV4-1 and TRBJ2-5; a weak D match, TRBD1 (6 bases). V was pared by 0 bases and J by 5 bases, with 13 bases between. Germline loops: CDR1 MGHRA, CDR2 YSYEKL. This CDR3 contains 15 residues. The CDR3 DNA reads as TGCGCCAGCAGCCAAGACCACAGGGAACGGGAGACCCAGTACTAC. This encodes CASSQDHRERETQYY.

The genes are TRBV10-3 and TRBJ1-5; 8 positions match TRBD1. The CDR3 runs 15 residues. Germline V gene data show CDR1 as ENHRY and CDR2 as SYGVKD. V was clipped by 10 bases and J by 0 bases; unmatched bases: 8. DNA for the CDR3: TGTGCCACCGACCCCAGGGGGCATAGCAATCAGCCCCAGCATTTT. It is translated as CATDPRGHSNQPQHF.

The J gene is TRBJ2-7, the V gene TRBV6-1, with unresolved D. Per germline, CDR1 MNHNS and CDR2 SASEGT. This CDR3 is built from 10 residues. Trimming cost V 11 bases and J 1 base, with 6 bases left between them. The CDR3, as DNA: TGTGCCGCGGATTCCTACGAGCAGTACTTC. Amino acid sequence: CAADSYEQYF.

This clonotype was found a few times. CDR3 amino acids: CASSYSTLGETQYF. The CDR3 DNA reads as TGTGCCAGCAGTTACTCTACCCTAGGGGAGACCCAGTACTTC. The chain uses TRBV6-2 or TRBV6-3 and TRBJ2-5; no clear D gene. The CDR3 has 14 residues. The ends were cut back, 0 bases at V and 5 bases at J, with 10 bases in the middle. Germline assignment: CDR1 MNHEY and CDR2 SVGEGT.

The V and J genes are TRBV27 and TRBJ2-5; D may be TRBD2 (5 bases). Germline CDR1 reads MNHEY; CDR2 reads SMNVEV (reference sequence). Between the trimmed V and J ends, which lost 7 bases and 6 bases, there was a span of 12 bases. This CDR3 spans 12 amino acids. CDR3 protein: CASKGPGKTQYF. Written as DNA, the CDR3 is TGTGCCAGCAAAGGTCCCGGGAAGACCCAGTACTTC.